A selection of T cell receptor beta chains follows, all from one sample in a study of memory CD4+ T cells and cytomegalovirus serostatus. The data were produced by immunoSEQ multiplex PCR, yet TCRdb's version contains in-frame clones alone and is incomplete. The repertoire consists of under 55,000 clones, with roughly 79% occurring once and the leading ten covering roughly 1.7%. Sequencing was done on a sample of memory CD4+ T cells from blood. These receptors all stem from an adult in good health and CMV-seronegative. The CDR3 runs from the conserved cysteine through the conserved F or W. The order of the fields is clone size, D gene, J gene, CDR3 length, V gene, CDR3 protein, CDR3 DNA. A D gene is named only where the DNA matches it firmly. Clone size is given for some rows only: seen once, a few or many times, or a class if the clone is expanded.

abundance: .
d_gene: .
j_gene: TRBJ1-6
len: 19
v_gene: TRBV7-2
CDR3aa: CASSSPGHLPWKYNSPLHF
CDR3nt: TGTGCCAGCAGCTCACCGGGACATCTGCCTTGGAAATATAATTCACCCCTCCACTTT

abundance: .
d_gene: TRBD2
j_gene: TRBJ2-7
len: 16
v_gene: TRBV6-5
CDR3aa: CASSYGTSGRSYEQYF
CDR3nt: TGTGCCAGCAGTTACGGGACTAGCGGGCGTTCCTACGAGCAGTACTTC

abundance: .
d_gene: .
j_gene: TRBJ2-2
len: 17
v_gene: TRBV7-9
CDR3aa: CASSLASGLGGTGELFF
CDR3nt: TGTGCCAGCAGCTTAGCGTCAGGGCTCGGGGGAACCGGGGAGCTGTTTTTT

abundance: .
d_gene: TRBD1
j_gene: TRBJ1-1
len: 16
v_gene: TRBV7-2
CDR3aa: CASSLEGRGLGTEAFF
CDR3nt: TGTGCCAGCAGCTTAGAGGGCAGGGGGCTTGGCACTGAAGCTTTCTTT

abundance: .
d_gene: TRBD1
j_gene: TRBJ1-6
len: 15
v_gene: TRBV7-3
CDR3aa: CASSDGDRGNSPLHF
CDR3nt: TGTGCCAGCAGCGACGGGGACAGGGGAAATTCACCCCTCCACTTT

abundance: .
d_gene: TRBD1
j_gene: TRBJ1-2
len: 15
v_gene: TRBV7-9
CDR3aa: CASSRNRGANYGYTF
CDR3nt: TGTGCCAGCAGCCGAAACAGGGGAGCTAACTATGGCTACACCTTC

abundance: .
d_gene: .
j_gene: TRBJ1-3
len: 14
v_gene: TRBV28
CDR3aa: CASSGQLTGNTIYF
CDR3nt: TGTGCCAGCAGCGGACAGCTCACTGGAAACACCATATATTTT

abundance: few
d_gene: .
j_gene: TRBJ2-2
len: 16
v_gene: TRBV4-2
CDR3aa: CASSHLRMIRTGELFF
CDR3nt: TGTGCCAGCAGCCACCTCAGGATGATTCGTACCGGGGAGCTGTTTTTT

abundance: .
d_gene: TRBD2
j_gene: TRBJ2-7
len: 16
v_gene: TRBV5-6
CDR3aa: CASSLSASGGDYEQYF
CDR3nt: TGTGCCAGCAGCTTGAGTGCTAGCGGGGGGGACTACGAGCAGTACTTC

abundance: few
d_gene: .
j_gene: TRBJ2-2
len: 13
v_gene: TRBV2
CDR3aa: CASRMQGTGELFF
CDR3nt: TGTGCCAGCAGGATGCAGGGAACCGGGGAGCTGTTTTTT

abundance: .
d_gene: .
j_gene: TRBJ2-1
len: 15
v_gene: TRBV21-1
CDR3aa: CASSKYRDQVTEQFF
CDR3nt: TGTGCCAGCAGCAAATACCGAGACCAGGTGACCGAGCAGTTCTTC

abundance: .
d_gene: .
j_gene: TRBJ2-5
len: 14
v_gene: TRBV5-5
CDR3aa: CASSFGGGRETQYF
CDR3nt: TGTGCCAGCAGCTTTGGCGGAGGGCGGGAGACCCAGTACTTC

abundance: once
d_gene: TRBD1
j_gene: TRBJ2-5
len: 12
v_gene: TRBV10-3
CDR3aa: CATMGQQETQYF
CDR3nt: TGTGCCACAATGGGACAGCAAGAGACCCAGTACTTC

abundance: .
d_gene: TRBD2
j_gene: TRBJ2-7
len: 15
v_gene: TRBV5-6
CDR3aa: CASSRGTSGSYEQYF
CDR3nt: TGTGCCAGCAGCCGGGGGACTAGCGGGAGTTATGAGCAGTACTTC

abundance: .
d_gene: .
j_gene: TRBJ1-4
len: 14
v_gene: TRBV27
CDR3aa: CASSFLGAKEKLFF
CDR3nt: TGTGCCAGCAGTTTTTTGGGGGCGAAGGAAAAACTGTTTTTT

abundance: .
d_gene: .
j_gene: TRBJ2-3
len: 14
v_gene: TRBV11-1
CDR3aa: CASRPGLNTDTQYF
CDR3nt: TGTGCCAGCAGGCCGGGACTCAACACAGATACGCAGTATTTT

abundance: .
d_gene: TRBD1
j_gene: TRBJ1-4
len: 14
v_gene: TRBV30
CDR3aa: CAWAPGQGDEKLFF
CDR3nt: TGTGCCTGGGCCCCGGGACAGGGTGATGAAAAACTGTTTTTT

abundance: .
d_gene: TRBD1
j_gene: TRBJ2-7
len: 17
v_gene: TRBV10-2
CDR3aa: CASSDPGGQGSSYEQYF
CDR3nt: TGCGCCAGCAGTGACCCTGGGGGACAGGGGAGCTCCTACGAGCAGTACTTC

abundance: .
d_gene: TRBD2
j_gene: TRBJ2-4
len: 13
v_gene: TRBV7-2
CDR3aa: CASSLVTSGIEYF
CDR3nt: TGTGCCAGCAGCTTAGTAACTAGCGGGATCGAGTACTTC

abundance: .
d_gene: TRBD1
j_gene: TRBJ2-7
len: 15
v_gene: TRBV7-2
CDR3aa: CASSLGPGQAYEQYF
CDR3nt: TGTGCCAGCAGCTTAGGCCCTGGACAGGCCTACGAGCAGTACTTC

abundance: .
d_gene: TRBD1
j_gene: TRBJ1-1
len: 13
v_gene: TRBV5-1
CDR3aa: CAVKQGLNTEAFF
CDR3nt: TGCGCCGTAAAACAGGGGCTAAACACTGAAGCTTTCTTT

abundance: .
d_gene: TRBD1
j_gene: TRBJ1-1
len: 15
v_gene: TRBV6-5
CDR3aa: CASSLRTGRNTEAFF
CDR3nt: TGTGCCAGCAGTCTCCGGACAGGCAGGAACACTGAAGCTTTCTTT

abundance: .
d_gene: .
j_gene: TRBJ1-4
len: 17
v_gene: TRBV4-3
CDR3aa: CASSHNPVLKVNEKLFF
CDR3nt: TGCGCCAGCAGCCACAACCCCGTGTTGAAGGTTAATGAAAAACTGTTTTTT

abundance: once
d_gene: .
j_gene: TRBJ2-7
len: 17
v_gene: TRBV4-1
CDR3aa: CASSHPRTEDRASEQYF
CDR3nt: TGCGCCAGCAGCCATCCTAGGACAGAGGACCGGGCGAGTGAGCAGTACTTC

abundance: once
d_gene: .
j_gene: TRBJ1-5
len: 15
v_gene: TRBV27
CDR3aa: CASSLTVLSNQPQHF
CDR3nt: TGTGCCAGCAGTTTGACAGTCTTAAGCAATCAGCCCCAGCATTTT

abundance: once
d_gene: .
j_gene: TRBJ1-2
len: 12
v_gene: TRBV6-5
CDR3aa: CASSFQGGGYTF
CDR3nt: TGTGCCAGCAGCTTCCAGGGAGGAGGCTACACCTTC

abundance: once
d_gene: .
j_gene: TRBJ2-2
len: 14
v_gene: TRBV18
CDR3aa: CASLRGQNTGELFF
CDR3nt: TGTGCCAGTCTTAGGGGACAGAACACCGGGGAGCTGTTTTTT

abundance: .
d_gene: TRBD2
j_gene: TRBJ2-3
len: 15
v_gene: TRBV2
CDR3aa: CASRGGYGNTDTQYF
CDR3nt: TGTGCCAGTCGGGGAGGGTATGGAAACACAGATACGCAGTATTTT

abundance: few
d_gene: TRBD1
j_gene: TRBJ1-1
len: 16
v_gene: TRBV4-1
CDR3aa: CASGLTPGQGAKEAFF
CDR3nt: TGCGCCAGCGGCTTAACTCCGGGACAGGGGGCGAAGGAAGCTTTCTTT

abundance: .
d_gene: .
j_gene: TRBJ1-5
len: 13
v_gene: TRBV10-1
CDR3aa: CASSVGGQQPQHF
CDR3nt: TGCGCCAGCAGCGTCGGGGGCCAACAGCCCCAGCATTTT

abundance: .
d_gene: .
j_gene: TRBJ1-6
len: 15
v_gene: TRBV27
CDR3aa: CASSLGGVSPSPLHF
CDR3nt: TGTGCCAGCAGTTTGGGCGGCGTCTCCCCTTCACCCCTCCACTTT

abundance: once
d_gene: TRBD1
j_gene: TRBJ2-3
len: 15
v_gene: TRBV7-2
CDR3aa: CASGGTGGEADTQYF
CDR3nt: TGTGCCAGCGGCGGGACAGGGGGGGAGGCAGATACGCAGTATTTT

abundance: .
d_gene: .
j_gene: TRBJ2-3
len: 16
v_gene: TRBV5-1
CDR3aa: CASSLGPLPGTDTQYF
CDR3nt: TGCGCCAGCAGCTTGGGACCGCTACCCGGCACAGATACGCAGTATTTT

abundance: .
d_gene: .
j_gene: TRBJ1-2
len: 12
v_gene: TRBV5-4
CDR3aa: CASTRIGEFYTF
CDR3nt: TGTGCCAGCACCCGGATAGGGGAGTTCTACACCTTC

abundance: .
d_gene: .
j_gene: TRBJ1-5
len: 13
v_gene: TRBV6-6
CDR3aa: CASSSTGNQPQHF
CDR3nt: TGTGCCAGCAGCTCTACAGGGAACCAGCCCCAGCATTTT

abundance: once
d_gene: .
j_gene: TRBJ1-5
len: 10
v_gene: TRBV6-5
CDR3aa: CASSGQPQHF
CDR3nt: TGTGCCAGCAGTGGTCAGCCCCAGCATTTT

abundance: .
d_gene: .
j_gene: TRBJ2-7
len: 13
v_gene: TRBV5-6
CDR3aa: CASSLRAGDEQYF
CDR3nt: TGTGCCAGCAGCCTACGGGCAGGAGACGAGCAGTACTTC

abundance: .
d_gene: .
j_gene: TRBJ2-7
len: 13
v_gene: TRBV2
CDR3aa: CASSEGQLNEQYF
CDR3nt: TGTGCCAGCAGTGAAGGACAGCTTAACGAGCAGTACTTC

abundance: once
d_gene: .
j_gene: TRBJ2-2
len: 13
v_gene: TRBV14
CDR3aa: CASSHIRTGELFF
CDR3nt: TGTGCCAGCAGCCATATAAGGACCGGGGAGCTGTTTTTT

abundance: .
d_gene: .
j_gene: TRBJ1-1
len: 14
v_gene: TRBV27
CDR3aa: CASRARNKPQEAFF
CDR3nt: TGTGCCAGCAGGGCCCGTAATAAGCCTCAGGAAGCTTTCTTT

abundance: once
d_gene: TRBD1
j_gene: TRBJ1-1
len: 13
v_gene: TRBV2
CDR3aa: CASSARDREKAFF
CDR3nt: TGTGCCAGCAGTGCCCGGGACAGGGAGAAAGCTTTCTTT

abundance: .
d_gene: TRBD2
j_gene: TRBJ2-4
len: 15
v_gene: TRBV9
CDR3aa: CASSGERGRVNIQYF
CDR3nt: TGTGCCAGCAGCGGGGAGCGGGGGCGTGTAAACATTCAGTACTTC

abundance: .
d_gene: .
j_gene: TRBJ1-3
len: 15
v_gene: TRBV6-4
CDR3aa: CASSPSFGSGNTIYF
CDR3nt: TGTGCCAGCAGTCCGAGTTTCGGGAGTGGAAACACCATATATTTT

abundance: .
d_gene: TRBD1
j_gene: TRBJ1-1
len: 16
v_gene: TRBV9
CDR3aa: CASSVGSGQWNTEAFF
CDR3nt: TGTGCCAGCAGCGTAGGGTCGGGACAGTGGAACACTGAAGCTTTCTTT

abundance: .
d_gene: TRBD1
j_gene: TRBJ1-5
len: 15
v_gene: TRBV6-5
CDR3aa: CASSHRGASNQPQHF
CDR3nt: TGTGCCAGCAGTCACAGGGGCGCAAGCAATCAGCCCCAGCATTTT

abundance: .
d_gene: .
j_gene: TRBJ1-1
len: 14
v_gene: TRBV6-6
CDR3aa: CASSFGRTNTEAFF
CDR3nt: TGTGCCAGCAGTTTCGGGCGGACGAACACTGAAGCTTTCTTT

abundance: .
d_gene: .
j_gene: TRBJ1-5
len: 12
v_gene: TRBV7-2
CDR3aa: CASSWFDQPQHF
CDR3nt: TGTGCCAGCAGCTGGTTTGATCAGCCCCAGCATTTT

abundance: once
d_gene: TRBD1
j_gene: TRBJ1-4
len: 15
v_gene: TRBV5-1
CDR3aa: CASSLRTGLDEKLFF
CDR3nt: TGCGCCAGCAGCCTACGGACAGGGTTAGATGAAAAACTGTTTTTT

abundance: .
d_gene: TRBD1
j_gene: TRBJ1-1
len: 18
v_gene: TRBV7-4
CDR3aa: CASSLKGRGQGGNTEAFF
CDR3nt: TGTGCCAGCAGCTTAAAAGGGCGAGGACAGGGGGGGAACACTGAAGCTTTCTTT

abundance: once
d_gene: .
j_gene: TRBJ2-7
len: 15
v_gene: TRBV11-2
CDR3aa: CASSQRQVLSYEQYF
CDR3nt: TGTGCCAGCAGCCAGAGACAGGTCCTCTCCTACGAGCAGTACTTC

abundance: once
d_gene: .
j_gene: TRBJ1-4
len: 15
v_gene: TRBV7-2
CDR3aa: CASSLPRGMGEKLFF
CDR3nt: TGTGCCAGCAGCTTACCCCGGGGAATGGGTGAAAAACTGTTTTTT

abundance: .
d_gene: .
j_gene: TRBJ2-2
len: 12
v_gene: TRBV4-3
CDR3aa: CASSQASGELFF
CDR3nt: TGCGCCAGCAGCCAAGCGTCCGGGGAGCTGTTTTTT

abundance: .
d_gene: .
j_gene: TRBJ2-7
len: 13
v_gene: TRBV7-9
CDR3aa: CASSFNTGGEQYF
CDR3nt: TGTGCCAGCAGCTTTAACACGGGCGGCGAGCAGTACTTC

abundance: .
d_gene: .
j_gene: TRBJ2-1
len: 14
v_gene: TRBV6-5
CDR3aa: CASTTPGLNNEQFF
CDR3nt: TGTGCCAGCACTACGCCCGGGCTGAACAATGAGCAGTTCTTC